A selection of T cell receptor beta chains follows, all from one sample in a study of T-cell reconstitution after alpha-beta-depleted transplantation in children. MiXCR was run by TCRdb on the PCR reads, yielding one entry per CDR3 protein. The sample has 400,000 to 550,000 distinct CDR3 sequences, roughly 10% seen once; the top ten hold just over 2%. Sequenced here: PBMCs, sampled before TCRalphabeta/CD19-depleted stem cell transplant. The receptors here all came from a child aged 2 to 10 with inherited bone marrow failure, due to receive a stem cell transplant. The CDR3 runs from the conserved cysteine through the conserved F or W. Each record gives: clone size, V gene, J gene, D gene, CDR3 protein, CDR3 DNA. A D gene is named only where the DNA matches it firmly. Size is omitted from some rows. Given values are once, few, many or a class for expanded clones.

clone_size: many
v_call: TRBV5-1
j_call: TRBJ2-2
d_call: .
cdr3_aa: CASSSRLGDTGELFF
cdr3_nt: TGCGCCAGCAGCTCAAGGCTTGGGGACACCGGGGAGCTGTTTTTT

clone_size: many
v_call: TRBV4-3
j_call: TRBJ2-1
d_call: TRBD2
cdr3_aa: CASSQDPASGRLGNEQFF
cdr3_nt: TGCGCCAGCAGCCAAGATCCGGCTAGCGGGAGATTAGGCAATGAGCAGTTCTTC

clone_size: few
v_call: TRBV7-2
j_call: TRBJ2-1
d_call: .
cdr3_aa: CASSLLGEANEQFF
cdr3_nt: TGTGCCAGCAGCTTACTTGGGGAGGCGAATGAGCAGTTCTTC

clone_size: many
v_call: TRBV28
j_call: TRBJ1-5
d_call: .
cdr3_aa: CASSFRGGYGNQPQHF
cdr3_nt: TGTGCCAGCAGTTTTCGGGGGGGTTACGGCAATCAGCCCCAGCATTTT

clone_size: once
v_call: TRBV4-3
j_call: TRBJ2-1
d_call: .
cdr3_aa: CASSHLMGTGDNEQFF
cdr3_nt: TGCGCCAGCAGCCACCTCATGGGGACGGGAGACAATGAGCAGTTCTTC

clone_size: many
v_call: TRBV4-1
j_call: TRBJ2-1
d_call: TRBD2
cdr3_aa: CASSYSALAGSYNEQFF
cdr3_nt: TGCGCCAGCAGCTATTCCGCACTAGCGGGGTCCTACAATGAGCAGTTCTTC

clone_size: few
v_call: TRBV28
j_call: TRBJ2-5
d_call: .
cdr3_aa: CASSSRTGRGQETQYF
cdr3_nt: TGTGCCAGCAGTTCACGGACAGGACGGGGGCAAGAGACCCAGTACTTC

clone_size: .
v_call: TRBV23-1
j_call: TRBJ2-5
d_call: TRBD1
cdr3_aa: CAKLGQGGEETQYF
cdr3_nt: TGCGCCAAATTGGGACAGGGGGGAGAGGAAACCCAGTACTTC

clone_size: many
v_call: TRBV27
j_call: TRBJ2-7
d_call: .
cdr3_aa: CASSPRLGVRYEQYF
cdr3_nt: TGTGCCAGCAGTCCTAGACTAGGAGTCCGCTACGAGCAGTACTTC

clone_size: few
v_call: TRBV20-1
j_call: TRBJ2-1
d_call: TRBD2
cdr3_aa: CSARLLAGRSYNEQFF
cdr3_nt: TGCAGTGCGAGACTCTTAGCGGGCCGCTCCTACAATGAGCAGTTCTTC

clone_size: many
v_call: TRBV15
j_call: TRBJ2-1
d_call: TRBD2
cdr3_aa: CATSGSSGRGDEQFF
cdr3_nt: TGTGCCACCAGCGGATCTAGCGGGAGAGGCGATGAGCAGTTCTTC

clone_size: many
v_call: TRBV27
j_call: TRBJ1-2
d_call: .
cdr3_aa: CASSLSGGSGYTF
cdr3_nt: TGTGCCAGCAGTTTATCGGGCGGGAGCGGCTACACCTTC

clone_size: many
v_call: TRBV20-1
j_call: TRBJ2-1
d_call: .
cdr3_aa: CSASSLAGRRYNEQFF
cdr3_nt: TGCAGTGCTAGCAGCCTAGCTGGGAGACGGTACAATGAGCAGTTCTTC

clone_size: many
v_call: TRBV7-9
j_call: TRBJ2-7
d_call: .
cdr3_aa: CASSPGWREGGEQYF
cdr3_nt: TGTGCCAGCAGCCCAGGGTGGCGAGAGGGGGGCGAGCAGTACTTC

clone_size: many
v_call: TRBV29-1
j_call: TRBJ2-5
d_call: .
cdr3_aa: CSALRESPPQETQYF
cdr3_nt: TGCAGCGCTCTGCGGGAATCCCCTCCGCAAGAGACCCAGTACTTC

clone_size: many
v_call: TRBV12-3/TRBV12-4
j_call: TRBJ2-7
d_call: TRBD2
cdr3_aa: CASSSGTSPWEQYF
cdr3_nt: TGTGCCAGCAGTTCCGGGACTAGCCCGTGGGAGCAGTACTTC